These T cell receptor beta chains were read from a single sample in a study of identical twins. TCRdb reprocessed the 5' RACE reads via MiXCR and lists one record per CDR3 protein. This sample has 400,000 to 550,000 distinct CDR3 sequences, with approximately 22% found just once. These data were also filed under a second study, of T cells expressing NK-cell markers.

Material: CD4+ T cells sorted from blood. All receptors come from a woman aged 18 to 35 in good health. Each CDR3 is given with its conserved first and last residue. D genes are given only for firm matches. A row's size may be missing; if present it is once, few, many or a size class.

V gene: TRBV29-1
J gene: TRBJ2-3
clone size: NA
D gene: TRBD1
CDR3 DNA: TGCAGCGTTGGACAGGGGCTGACAGATACGCAGTATTTT
CDR3 protein: CSVGQGLTDTQYF

V gene: TRBV20-1
J gene: TRBJ2-5
clone size: NA
D gene: NA
CDR3 DNA: TGCAGTGCTAGCCCGGGACTCCCCCTAGAGACCCAGTACTTC
CDR3 protein: CSASPGLPLETQYF

V gene: TRBV7-9
J gene: TRBJ2-1
clone size: few
D gene: TRBD2
CDR3 DNA: TGTGCCAGCACTGCGGGGGATGAGCAGTTCTTC
CDR3 protein: CASTAGDEQFF

V gene: TRBV20-1
J gene: TRBJ2-5
clone size: few
D gene: NA
CDR3 DNA: TGCAGTGCTAGAGATTCCGGCAGAAAAGAGACCCAGTACTTC
CDR3 protein: CSARDSGRKETQYF

V gene: TRBV29-1
J gene: TRBJ1-5
clone size: few
D gene: TRBD1
CDR3 DNA: TGCAGCTTGGGACAGGGGAATCAGCCCCAGCATTTT
CDR3 protein: CSLGQGNQPQHF

V gene: TRBV29-1
J gene: TRBJ2-7
clone size: NA
D gene: NA
CDR3 DNA: TGCAGCGTGGACACAGGTAACTACGAGCAGTACTTC
CDR3 protein: CSVDTGNYEQYF

V gene: TRBV12-3/TRBV12-4
J gene: TRBJ2-7
clone size: many
D gene: NA
CDR3 DNA: TGTGCCAGCAGTCCCGGGAGCAAGGGCTACGAGCAGTACTTC
CDR3 protein: CASSPGSKGYEQYF

V gene: TRBV25-1
J gene: TRBJ2-3
clone size: few
D gene: NA
CDR3 DNA: TGTGCCAGCAGTGTAAGAGGCAGGACATCATCGGATACGCAGTATTTT
CDR3 protein: CASSVRGRTSSDTQYF

V gene: TRBV5-1
J gene: TRBJ2-5
clone size: NA
D gene: TRBD2
CDR3 DNA: TGCGCCAGCAGCTCAGCCGGGACTAGCAGACAAGAGACCCAGTACTTC
CDR3 protein: CASSSAGTSRQETQYF

V gene: TRBV20-1
J gene: TRBJ2-7
clone size: NA
D gene: NA
CDR3 DNA: TGCAGTGCTTCGACTAGTAACTACGAGCAGTACTTC
CDR3 protein: CSASTSNYEQYF

V gene: TRBV20-1
J gene: TRBJ2-2
clone size: NA
D gene: NA
CDR3 DNA: TGCAGTGCTAGTCCACTTAACACCGGGGAGCTGTTTTTT
CDR3 protein: CSASPLNTGELFF

V gene: TRBV15
J gene: TRBJ2-1
clone size: few
D gene: TRBD2
CDR3 DNA: TGTGCCACCAGCAGGGGACTAGCGGGAGGACGTAATGAGCAGTTCTTC
CDR3 protein: CATSRGLAGGRNEQFF

V gene: TRBV12-3/TRBV12-4
J gene: TRBJ1-4
clone size: NA
D gene: NA
CDR3 DNA: TGTGCCAGCACCCCCCAGAGGGGAGACGAAAAACTGTTTTTT
CDR3 protein: CASTPQRGDEKLFF

V gene: TRBV12-1
J gene: TRBJ2-1
clone size: NA
D gene: NA
CDR3 DNA: TGTGCCAGCAGCCCAAGATACCCCCACAATGAGCAGTTCTTC
CDR3 protein: CASSPRYPHNEQFF

V gene: TRBV7-6
J gene: TRBJ2-2
clone size: once
D gene: NA
CDR3 DNA: TGTGCCAGCAGCTTCCTCGGGGGGAACACCGGGGAGCTGTTTTTT
CDR3 protein: CASSFLGGNTGELFF

V gene: TRBV6-6
J gene: TRBJ2-3
clone size: NA
D gene: NA
CDR3 DNA: TGTGCCAGCCTCCCGAGCGGTGCAGATACGCAGTATTTT
CDR3 protein: CASLPSGADTQYF

V gene: TRBV20-1
J gene: TRBJ1-1
clone size: few
D gene: NA
CDR3 DNA: TGCAGTGCCGCCTACTCGAACACTGAAGCTTTCTTT
CDR3 protein: CSAAYSNTEAFF

V gene: TRBV18
J gene: TRBJ1-6
clone size: NA
D gene: NA
CDR3 DNA: TGTGCCAGCTCACCGACACAGCTAAATTCACCCCTCCACTTT
CDR3 protein: CASSPTQLNSPLHF

V gene: TRBV2
J gene: TRBJ2-7
clone size: NA
D gene: TRBD1
CDR3 DNA: TGTGCCAGCAGCGCGACAGGGGGCGAGCAGTACTTC
CDR3 protein: CASSATGGEQYF

V gene: TRBV20-1
J gene: TRBJ2-3
clone size: once
D gene: NA
CDR3 DNA: TGCAGTGCGACCGACCCGGGACTTCCGGATACGCAGTATTTT
CDR3 protein: CSATDPGLPDTQYF

V gene: TRBV4-2
J gene: TRBJ2-7
clone size: NA
D gene: NA
CDR3 DNA: TGTGCCAGCAGCCAAGAGAAGGCGAACGAGCAGTACTTC
CDR3 protein: CASSQEKANEQYF

V gene: TRBV11-2
J gene: TRBJ1-1
clone size: NA
D gene: NA
CDR3 DNA: TGTGCCAGCAGCGCCCCACGAAAGGGGGATTACGCTTTCTTT
CDR3 protein: CASSAPRKGDYAFF

V gene: TRBV7-2
J gene: TRBJ2-7
clone size: NA
D gene: TRBD2
CDR3 DNA: TGTGCCAGCAGCTTAGGACCAGCGGGAACTTACTACGAGCAGTACTTC
CDR3 protein: CASSLGPAGTYYEQYF

V gene: TRBV19
J gene: TRBJ2-5
clone size: NA
D gene: NA
CDR3 DNA: TGTGCCAGTAGTATTCAGGGCCAAGAGACCCAGTACTTC
CDR3 protein: CASSIQGQETQYF

V gene: TRBV7-2
J gene: TRBJ2-1
clone size: NA
D gene: TRBD2
CDR3 DNA: TGTGCCAGCAGCGCAGACCTAGCGGGAGCGGTCAATGAGCAGTTCTTC
CDR3 protein: CASSADLAGAVNEQFF

V gene: TRBV9
J gene: TRBJ2-1
clone size: NA
D gene: NA
CDR3 DNA: TGTGCCAGCAGCGTAGATCACGCGGGATTATCCTGCAATGAGCAGTTCTTC
CDR3 protein: CASSVDHAGLSCNEQFF

V gene: TRBV20-1
J gene: TRBJ1-2
clone size: many
D gene: NA
CDR3 DNA: TGCAGTGCTAGAGGGGGGCCTGGAGGCTACACCTTC
CDR3 protein: CSARGGPGGYTF

V gene: TRBV18
J gene: TRBJ1-1
clone size: NA
D gene: NA
CDR3 DNA: TGTGCCAGCTCACCAGGGGGGTATATGAACACTGAAGCTTTCTTT
CDR3 protein: CASSPGGYMNTEAFF

V gene: TRBV25-1
J gene: TRBJ1-2
clone size: many
D gene: NA
CDR3 DNA: TGTGCCAGCAGTGAAAGGGATTATGGCTACACCTTC
CDR3 protein: CASSERDYGYTF

V gene: TRBV13
J gene: TRBJ2-7
clone size: NA
D gene: NA
CDR3 DNA: TGTGCCAGCAGCTTAGGTACGGGAGAAGGCGAGCAGTACTTC
CDR3 protein: CASSLGTGEGEQYF

V gene: TRBV5-1
J gene: TRBJ1-5
clone size: NA
D gene: NA
CDR3 DNA: TGCGCCAGTGCGGTTAATAGCAATCAGCCCCAGCATTTT
CDR3 protein: CASAVNSNQPQHF

V gene: TRBV20-1
J gene: TRBJ2-5
clone size: NA
D gene: TRBD2
CDR3 DNA: TGCAGTGCTGGCGGGGGGGCCGGAGAGACCCAGTACTTC
CDR3 protein: CSAGGGAGETQYF

V gene: TRBV20-1
J gene: TRBJ2-7
clone size: many
D gene: NA
CDR3 DNA: TGCAGTGCTAGTGACAGTGGCACTACCTACGAGCAGTACTTC
CDR3 protein: CSASDSGTTYEQYF

V gene: TRBV7-2
J gene: TRBJ1-2
clone size: NA
D gene: NA
CDR3 DNA: TGTGCCAGCAGCTTAGGGGTATTCTATGGCTACACCTTC
CDR3 protein: CASSLGVFYGYTF

V gene: TRBV6-1
J gene: TRBJ1-2
clone size: few
D gene: TRBD1
CDR3 DNA: TGTGCCAGCACCCCGAGGGGGAGACAGGGAAATGGCTACACCTTC
CDR3 protein: CASTPRGRQGNGYTF

V gene: TRBV20-1
J gene: TRBJ1-1
clone size: few
D gene: NA
CDR3 DNA: TGCAGTGCTAGGGTCGGGGTGACTGAAGCTTTCTTT
CDR3 protein: CSARVGVTEAFF